This T cell receptor (beta chain) is drawn from a study of T cells in Graves' hyperthyroidism and ophthalmopathy. PBMCs were sourced from less than 12 ml fresh peripheral blood. Unmatched junction bases numbered 10, after V lost 1 base and J lost 4 bases. This CDR3 spans 18 amino acids. Germline V lookup: CDR1 LGHNA, CDR2 YNFKEQ. This clonotype has just a few counts. The antigen remains unidentified. Study outcomes and limitations: Ophthalmopathy was told apart from stable hyperthyroidism by a 13 V-J model. Ophthalmopathy got predicted by the model a median 6.5 months before its onset.

Amplification targeted TCR beta CDR3 regions from RNA transcripts. The TCR CDR3 was amplified in a first-round RT-PCR using the HTBI primer set. One entry per CDR3 protein, called by TCRdb with MiXCR from the multiplex PCR reads. The sample has 390,000 or so distinct CDR3 sequences; over 12% are singletons. V gene TRBV4-2 combines with J gene TRBJ1-6, with TRBD1 matching 7 bases. Sequencing was performed on blood. The TCR was taken from a man younger than 35 with Graves' ophthalmopathy. DNA for the CDR3: TGTGCCAGCAGCCAAGGCCTAACAGGGGTGGCATATAATTCACCCCTCCACTTT. The encoded protein is CASSQGLTGVAYNSPLHF.